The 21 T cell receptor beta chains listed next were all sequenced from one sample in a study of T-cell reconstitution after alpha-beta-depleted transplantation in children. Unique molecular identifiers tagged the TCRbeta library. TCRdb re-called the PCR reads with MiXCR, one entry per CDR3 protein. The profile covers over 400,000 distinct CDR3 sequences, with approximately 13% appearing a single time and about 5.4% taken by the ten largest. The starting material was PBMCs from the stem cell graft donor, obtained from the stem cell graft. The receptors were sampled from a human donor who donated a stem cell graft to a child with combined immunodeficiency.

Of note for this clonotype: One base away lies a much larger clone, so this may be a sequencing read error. The CDR3, as DNA: TGTGTCAGCAGCTTGGGGACTAGCGTAGAAACCGGGGAGCTGTTTTTT. Its translation: CVSSLGTSVETGELFF. The chain has TRBV5-6 and TRBJ2-2; 10 positions agree with TRBD2. The CDR3 contains 16 residues. Per germline, CDR1 SGHDT and CDR2 YYEEEE.

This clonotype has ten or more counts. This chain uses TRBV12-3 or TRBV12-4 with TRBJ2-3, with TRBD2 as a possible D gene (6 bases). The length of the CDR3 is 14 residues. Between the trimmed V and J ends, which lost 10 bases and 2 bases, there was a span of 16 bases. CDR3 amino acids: CATTRTINTDTQYF. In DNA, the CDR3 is TGTGCCACCACCCGGACTATAAACACAGATACGCAGTATTTT.

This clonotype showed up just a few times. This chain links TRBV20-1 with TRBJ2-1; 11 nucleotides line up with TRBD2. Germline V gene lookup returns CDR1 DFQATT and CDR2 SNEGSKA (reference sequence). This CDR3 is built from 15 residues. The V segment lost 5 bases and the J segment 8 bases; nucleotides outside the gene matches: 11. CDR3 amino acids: CSARGPTSGTDEQFF. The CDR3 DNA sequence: TGCAGTGCTCGGGGGCCGACTAGCGGGACCGATGAGCAGTTCTTC.

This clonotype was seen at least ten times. This CDR3 is CASSFGPSSWQYF. For the CDR3, the DNA is TGTGCCAGCAGTTTTGGTCCATCAAGCTGGCAGTACTTC. The chain links TRBV12-3 or TRBV12-4 to TRBJ2-7; no firm D call. With 3 bases removed from V and 9 bases from J, the gap between germline ends came to 15 bases. The CDR3 contains 13 residues.

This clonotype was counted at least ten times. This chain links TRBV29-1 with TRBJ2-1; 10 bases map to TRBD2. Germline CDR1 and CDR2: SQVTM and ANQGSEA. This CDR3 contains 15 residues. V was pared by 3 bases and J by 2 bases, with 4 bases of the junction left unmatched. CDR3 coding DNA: TGCAGCGTTGAGGCCAGCGGGAGGGCCTACAATGAGCAGTTCTTC. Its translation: CSVEASGRAYNEQFF.

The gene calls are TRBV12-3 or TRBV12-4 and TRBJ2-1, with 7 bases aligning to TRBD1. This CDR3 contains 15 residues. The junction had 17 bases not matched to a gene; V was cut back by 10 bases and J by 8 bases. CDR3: CATRGGLSPSYEQFF. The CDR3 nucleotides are TGTGCCACTCGAGGGGGCCTCTCTCCGAGTTATGAGCAGTTCTTC.

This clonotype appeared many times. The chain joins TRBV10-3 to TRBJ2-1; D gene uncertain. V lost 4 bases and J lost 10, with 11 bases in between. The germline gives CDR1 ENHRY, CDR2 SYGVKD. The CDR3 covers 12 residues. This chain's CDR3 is CAISGSGEEQFF. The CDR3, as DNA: TGTGCCATCAGTGGTTCAGGTGAGGAGCAGTTCTTC.

CDR3 bases: TGCAGCGTTGAGGGGGTTTGGGGGCCCAATGAGCAGTTCTTC. Residues: CSVEGVWGPNEQFF. The chain links TRBV29-1 to TRBJ2-1; perhaps TRBD1 as D (6 bases). V lost 3 bases to trimming and J lost 6 bases, with 15 bases between them. This CDR3 region has 14 residues. Germline V gives CDR1 SQVTM, CDR2 ANQGSEA.

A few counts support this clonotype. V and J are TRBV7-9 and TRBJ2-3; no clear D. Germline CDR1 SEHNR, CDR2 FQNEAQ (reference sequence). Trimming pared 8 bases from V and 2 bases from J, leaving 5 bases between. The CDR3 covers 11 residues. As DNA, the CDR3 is TGTGCCAGCCAATCCACAGATACGCAGTATTTT. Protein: CASQSTDTQYF.

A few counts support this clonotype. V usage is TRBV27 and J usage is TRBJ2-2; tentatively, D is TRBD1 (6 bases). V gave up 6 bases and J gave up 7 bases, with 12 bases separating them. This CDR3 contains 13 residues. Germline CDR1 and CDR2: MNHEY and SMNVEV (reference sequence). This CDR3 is CASRSGVHGELFF. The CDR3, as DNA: TGTGCCAGCAGATCAGGGGTTCACGGGGAGCTGTTTTTT.

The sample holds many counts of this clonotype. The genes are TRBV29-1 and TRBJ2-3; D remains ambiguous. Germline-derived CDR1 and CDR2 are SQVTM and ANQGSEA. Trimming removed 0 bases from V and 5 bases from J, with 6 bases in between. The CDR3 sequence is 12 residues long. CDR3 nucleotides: TGCAGCGTTGAAGAATCTGGAGATACGCAGTATTTT. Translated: CSVEESGDTQYF.

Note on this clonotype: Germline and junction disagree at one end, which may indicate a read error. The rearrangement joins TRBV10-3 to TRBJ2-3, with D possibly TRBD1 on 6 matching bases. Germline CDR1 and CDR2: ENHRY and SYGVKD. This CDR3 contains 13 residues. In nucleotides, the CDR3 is TGTGCCATCAAAGCTGGTACAGGGTCACACCTTTTTTTT. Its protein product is CAIKAGTGSHLFF.

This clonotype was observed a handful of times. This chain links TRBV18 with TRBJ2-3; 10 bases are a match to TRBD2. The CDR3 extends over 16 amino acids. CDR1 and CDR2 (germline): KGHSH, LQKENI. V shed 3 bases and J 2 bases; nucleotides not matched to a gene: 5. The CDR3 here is CASSPWTSGATDTQYF. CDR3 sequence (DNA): TGTGCCAGCTCACCTTGGACTAGCGGAGCCACAGATACGCAGTATTTT. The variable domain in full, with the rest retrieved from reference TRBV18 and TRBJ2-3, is NAGVMQNPRHLVRRRGQEARLRCSPMKGHSHVYWYRQLPEEGLKFMVYLQKENIIDESGMPKERFSAEFPKEGPSILRIQQVVRGDSAAYFCASSPWTSGATDTQYFGPGTRLTVL.

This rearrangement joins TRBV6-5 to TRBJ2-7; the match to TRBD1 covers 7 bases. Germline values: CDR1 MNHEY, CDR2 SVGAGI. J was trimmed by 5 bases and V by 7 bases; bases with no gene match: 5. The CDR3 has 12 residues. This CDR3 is CASTDRVHEQYF. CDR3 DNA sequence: TGTGCCAGCACCGACAGGGTCCACGAGCAGTACTTC.

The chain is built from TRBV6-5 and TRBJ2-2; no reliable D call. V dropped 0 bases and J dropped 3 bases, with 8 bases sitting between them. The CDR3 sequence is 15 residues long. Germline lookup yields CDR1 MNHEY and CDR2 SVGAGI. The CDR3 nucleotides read TGTGCCAGCAGTTACTCTTCCCCAGACACCGGGGAGCTGTTTTTT. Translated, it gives CASSYSSPDTGELFF.

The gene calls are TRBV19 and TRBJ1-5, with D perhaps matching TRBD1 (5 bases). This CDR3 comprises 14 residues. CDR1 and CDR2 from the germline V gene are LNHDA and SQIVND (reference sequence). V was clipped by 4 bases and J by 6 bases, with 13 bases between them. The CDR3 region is CASSTRHRIQPQHF. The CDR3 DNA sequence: TGTGCCAGTAGTACCCGTCACAGGATTCAGCCCCAGCATTTT.

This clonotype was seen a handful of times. The CDR3 spells CASSYSRDRDYEQYF. Written as DNA, the CDR3 is TGTGCCAGCAGTTACTCCCGGGACAGAGACTACGAGCAGTACTTC. This chain links TRBV6-5 with TRBJ2-7, with TRBD1 identical over 7 bases. The germline V gene has CDR1 MNHEY and CDR2 SVGAGI. V was clipped by 0 bases and J by 3 bases; unmatched bases: 5. The CDR3 covers 15 residues.

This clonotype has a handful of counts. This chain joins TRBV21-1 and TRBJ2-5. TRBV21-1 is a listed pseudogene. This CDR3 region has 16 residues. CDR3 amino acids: CASSKAQRKYQETQYF. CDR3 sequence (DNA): TGTGCCAGCAGCAAAGCGCAGAGGAAGTACCAAGAGACCCAGTACTTC.

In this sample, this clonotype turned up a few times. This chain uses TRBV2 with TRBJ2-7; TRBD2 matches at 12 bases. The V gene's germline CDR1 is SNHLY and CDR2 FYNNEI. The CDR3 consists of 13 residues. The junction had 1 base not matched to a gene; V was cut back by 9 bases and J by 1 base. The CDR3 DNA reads TGTGCCAGTGGACTAGCGGGATCCTACGAGCAGTACTTC. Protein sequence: CASGLAGSYEQYF.

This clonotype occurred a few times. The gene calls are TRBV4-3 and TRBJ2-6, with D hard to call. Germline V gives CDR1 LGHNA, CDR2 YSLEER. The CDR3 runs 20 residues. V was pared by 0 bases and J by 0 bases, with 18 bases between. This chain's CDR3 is CASSQEEAELVLSGANVLTF. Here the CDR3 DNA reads TGCGCCAGCAGCCAAGAGGAAGCAGAACTTGTTCTCTCTGGGGCCAACGTCCTGACTTTC.

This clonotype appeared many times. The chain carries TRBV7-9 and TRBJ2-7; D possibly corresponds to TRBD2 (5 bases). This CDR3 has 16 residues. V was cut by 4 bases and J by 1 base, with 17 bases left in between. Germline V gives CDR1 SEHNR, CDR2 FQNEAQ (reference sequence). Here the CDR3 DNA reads TGTGCCAGCAGCTCGATGGAGGCCTACTATTCCTACGAGCAGTACTTC. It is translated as CASSSMEAYYSYEQYF. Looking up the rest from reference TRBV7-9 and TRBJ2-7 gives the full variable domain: DTGVSQNPRHKITKRGQNVTFRCDPISEHNRLYWYRQTLGQGPEFLTYFQNEAQLEKSRLLSDRFSAERPKGSFSTLEIQRTEQGDSAMYLCASSSMEAYYSYEQYFGPGTRLTVT.